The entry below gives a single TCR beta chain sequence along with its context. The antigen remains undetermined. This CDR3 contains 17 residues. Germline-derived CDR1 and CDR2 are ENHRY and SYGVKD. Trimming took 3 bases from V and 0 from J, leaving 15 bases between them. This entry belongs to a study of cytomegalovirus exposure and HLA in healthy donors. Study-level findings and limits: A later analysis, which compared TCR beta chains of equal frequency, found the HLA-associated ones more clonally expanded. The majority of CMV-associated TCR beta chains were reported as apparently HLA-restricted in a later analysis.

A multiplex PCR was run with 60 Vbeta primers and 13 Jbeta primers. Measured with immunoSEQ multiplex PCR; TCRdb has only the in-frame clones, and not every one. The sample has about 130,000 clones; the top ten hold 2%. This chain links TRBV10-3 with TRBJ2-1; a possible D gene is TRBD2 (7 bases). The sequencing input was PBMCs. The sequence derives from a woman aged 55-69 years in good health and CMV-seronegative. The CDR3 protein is CAISDRRGGSSYNEQFF. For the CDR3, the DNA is TGTGCCATCAGTGACCGGAGGGGGGGATCCTCCTACAATGAGCAGTTCTTC.